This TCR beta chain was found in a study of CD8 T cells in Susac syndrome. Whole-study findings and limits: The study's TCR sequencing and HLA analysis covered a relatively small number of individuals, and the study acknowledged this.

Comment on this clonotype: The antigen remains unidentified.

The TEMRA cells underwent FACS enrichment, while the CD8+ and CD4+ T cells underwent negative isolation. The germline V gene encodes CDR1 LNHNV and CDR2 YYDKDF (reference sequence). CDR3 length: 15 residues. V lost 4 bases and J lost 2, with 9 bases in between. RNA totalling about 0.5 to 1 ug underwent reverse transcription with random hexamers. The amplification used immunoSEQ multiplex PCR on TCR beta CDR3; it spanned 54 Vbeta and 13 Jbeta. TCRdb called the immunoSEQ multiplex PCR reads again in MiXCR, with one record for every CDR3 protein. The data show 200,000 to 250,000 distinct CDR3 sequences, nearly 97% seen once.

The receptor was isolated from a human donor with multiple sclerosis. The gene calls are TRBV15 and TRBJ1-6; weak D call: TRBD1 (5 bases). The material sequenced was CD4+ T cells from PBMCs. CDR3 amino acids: CATSKGVPYNSPLHF. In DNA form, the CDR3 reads TGTGCCACCAGCAAAGGGGTCCCCTATAATTCACCCCTCCACTTT.